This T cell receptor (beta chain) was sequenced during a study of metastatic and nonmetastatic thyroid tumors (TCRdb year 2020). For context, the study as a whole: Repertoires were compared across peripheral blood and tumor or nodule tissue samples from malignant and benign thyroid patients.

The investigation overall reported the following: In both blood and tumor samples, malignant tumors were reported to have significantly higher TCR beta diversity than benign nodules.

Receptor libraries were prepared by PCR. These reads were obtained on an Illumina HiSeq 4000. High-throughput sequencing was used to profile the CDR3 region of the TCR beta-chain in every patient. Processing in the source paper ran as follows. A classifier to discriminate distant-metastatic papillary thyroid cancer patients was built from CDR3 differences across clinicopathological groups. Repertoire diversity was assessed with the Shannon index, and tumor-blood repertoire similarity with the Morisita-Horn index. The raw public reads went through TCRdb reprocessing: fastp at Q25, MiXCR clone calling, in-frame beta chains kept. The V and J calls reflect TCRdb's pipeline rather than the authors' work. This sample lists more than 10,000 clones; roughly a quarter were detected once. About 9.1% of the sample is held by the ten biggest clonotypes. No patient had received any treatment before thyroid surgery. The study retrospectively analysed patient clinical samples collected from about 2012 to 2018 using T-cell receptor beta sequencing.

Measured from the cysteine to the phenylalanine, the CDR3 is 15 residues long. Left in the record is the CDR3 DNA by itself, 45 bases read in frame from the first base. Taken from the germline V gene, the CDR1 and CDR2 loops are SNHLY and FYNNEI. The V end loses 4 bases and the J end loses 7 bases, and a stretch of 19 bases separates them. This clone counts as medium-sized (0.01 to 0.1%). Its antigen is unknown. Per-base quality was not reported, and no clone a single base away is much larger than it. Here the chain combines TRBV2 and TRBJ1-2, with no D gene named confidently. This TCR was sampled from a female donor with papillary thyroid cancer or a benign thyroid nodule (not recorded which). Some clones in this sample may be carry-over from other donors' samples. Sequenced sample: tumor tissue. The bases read TGTGCCAGCAGTGCGACTAATAGGGTGGGTGGTGGCTACACCTTC. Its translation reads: CASSATNRVGGGYTF.